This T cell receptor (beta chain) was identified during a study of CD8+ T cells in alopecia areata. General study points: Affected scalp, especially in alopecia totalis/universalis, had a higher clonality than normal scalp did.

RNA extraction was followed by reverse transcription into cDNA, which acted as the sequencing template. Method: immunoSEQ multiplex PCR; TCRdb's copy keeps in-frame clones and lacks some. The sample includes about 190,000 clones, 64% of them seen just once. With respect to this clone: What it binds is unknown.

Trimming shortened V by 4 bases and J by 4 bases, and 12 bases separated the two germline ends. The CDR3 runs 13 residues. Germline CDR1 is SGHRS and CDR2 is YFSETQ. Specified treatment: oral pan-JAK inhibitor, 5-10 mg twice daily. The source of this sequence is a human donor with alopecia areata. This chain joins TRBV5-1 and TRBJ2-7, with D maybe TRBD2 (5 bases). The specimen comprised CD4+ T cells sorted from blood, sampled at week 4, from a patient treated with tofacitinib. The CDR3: CASSREGFYEQYF. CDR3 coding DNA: TGCGCCAGCAGCCGGGAAGGGTTTTACGAGCAGTACTTC.